This T cell receptor beta chain was recovered during a study of a mutant IDH1 vaccine in newly diagnosed glioma. Turning to the study itself: Of treated patients, around 62% were men and roughly 38% women, averaging around 42 years. Most patients had radiochemotherapy with temozolomide before enrollment; others had one alone.

Deletions cut 4 bases from V and 0 bases from J, with 12 bases between. CDR1 SGHNT and CDR2 YYREEE come from the germline V gene (reference sequence). The CDR3 consists of 15 residues. The table came from immunoSEQ multiplex PCR; TCRdb's copy has only in-frame clones and leaves some out. Among 82,000 or so clones, 85% were seen once, and the ten largest hold about 2.2%. Time point denoted: week 23, last vaccination. Every vaccine dose comprised 300 ug of mutant IDH1 20-mer peptide plus topical imiquimod. Donors had new WHO grade 3 or 4 IDH1-mutant, ATRX-lost astrocytomas. As regards this clone: The antigen remains undetermined.

The input for sequencing was PBMCs, taken from a glioma patient whose treatment included an IDH1 peptide vaccine. This receptor was identified in a man aged 30 to 39 with glioma. Some clones in this sample may be carry-over from other donors' samples. The chain couples TRBV5-4 to TRBJ2-3, with D possibly being TRBD1 or TRBD2 (5 bases each). CDR3 DNA: TGTGCCAGCAGCGGGGGAAAAAGAAGCACAGATACGCAGTATTTT. This translates into CASSGGKRSTDTQYF.